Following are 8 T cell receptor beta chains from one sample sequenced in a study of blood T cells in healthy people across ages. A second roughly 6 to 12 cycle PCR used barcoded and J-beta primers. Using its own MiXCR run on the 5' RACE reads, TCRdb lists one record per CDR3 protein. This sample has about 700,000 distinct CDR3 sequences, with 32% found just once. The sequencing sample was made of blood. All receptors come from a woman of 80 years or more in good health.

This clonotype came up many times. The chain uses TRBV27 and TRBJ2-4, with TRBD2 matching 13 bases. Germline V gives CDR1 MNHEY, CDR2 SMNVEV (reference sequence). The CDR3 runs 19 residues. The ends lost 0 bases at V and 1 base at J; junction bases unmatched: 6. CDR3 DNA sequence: TGTGCCAGCAGTTTATCGACTAGCGGGGGGCCTCGCGCCAAAAACATTCAGTACTTC. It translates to CASSLSTSGGPRAKNIQYF.

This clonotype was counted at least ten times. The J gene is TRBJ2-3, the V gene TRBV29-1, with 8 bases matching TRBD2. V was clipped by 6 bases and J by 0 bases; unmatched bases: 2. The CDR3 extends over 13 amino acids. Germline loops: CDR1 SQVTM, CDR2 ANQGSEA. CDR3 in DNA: TGCAGCGTAAGCGGGGGTAGCACAGATACGCAGTATTTT. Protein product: CSVSGGSTDTQYF.

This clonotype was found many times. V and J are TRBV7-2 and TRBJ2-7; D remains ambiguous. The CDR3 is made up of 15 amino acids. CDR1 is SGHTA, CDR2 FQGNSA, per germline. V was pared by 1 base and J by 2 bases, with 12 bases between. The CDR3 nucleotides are TGTGCCAGCAGCTTAGAATTCACAAATGCCTACGAGCAGTACTTC. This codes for CASSLEFTNAYEQYF. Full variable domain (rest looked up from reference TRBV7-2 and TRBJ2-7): GAGVSQSPSNKVTEKGKDVELRCDPISGHTALYWYRQSLGQGLEFLIYFQGNSAPDKSGLPSDRFSAERTGGSVSTLTIQRTQQEDSAVYLCASSLEFTNAYEQYFGPGTRLTVT.

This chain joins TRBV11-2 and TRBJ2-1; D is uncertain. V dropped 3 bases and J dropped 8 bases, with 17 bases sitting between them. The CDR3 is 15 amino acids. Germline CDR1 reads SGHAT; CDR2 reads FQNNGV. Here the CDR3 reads CASSFSSIGLDEQFF. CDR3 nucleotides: TGTGCCAGCAGCTTCTCAAGCATAGGGCTGGATGAGCAGTTCTTC.

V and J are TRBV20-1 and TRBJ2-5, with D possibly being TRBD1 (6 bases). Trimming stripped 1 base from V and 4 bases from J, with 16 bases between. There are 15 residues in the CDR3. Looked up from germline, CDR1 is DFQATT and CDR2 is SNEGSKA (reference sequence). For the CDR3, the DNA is TGCAGTGCTAGAGGAGGGACAAGCGATAGAGAGACCCAGTACTTC. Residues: CSARGGTSDRETQYF.

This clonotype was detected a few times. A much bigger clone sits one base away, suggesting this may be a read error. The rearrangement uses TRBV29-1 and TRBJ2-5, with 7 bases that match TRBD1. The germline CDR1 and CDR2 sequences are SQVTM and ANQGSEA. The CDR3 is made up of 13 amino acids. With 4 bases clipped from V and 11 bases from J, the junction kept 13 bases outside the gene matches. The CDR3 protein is CSVGQGENNEQYF. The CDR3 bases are TGCAGCGTTGGACAGGGAGAAAACAATGAGCAGTACTTC.

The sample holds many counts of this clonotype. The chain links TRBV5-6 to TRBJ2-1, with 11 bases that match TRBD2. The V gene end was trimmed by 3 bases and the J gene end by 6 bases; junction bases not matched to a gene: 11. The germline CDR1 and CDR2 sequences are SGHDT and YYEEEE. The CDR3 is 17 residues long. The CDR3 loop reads CASSSFYLAGGLNEQFF. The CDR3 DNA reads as TGTGCCAGCAGCTCCTTCTACCTAGCGGGGGGCCTCAATGAGCAGTTCTTC. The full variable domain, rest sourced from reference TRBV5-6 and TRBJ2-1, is DAGVTQSPTHLIKTRGQQVTLRCSPKSGHDTVSWYQQALGQGPQFIFQYYEEEERQRGNFPDRFSGHQFPNYSSELNVNALLLGDSALYLCASSSFYLAGGLNEQFFGPGTRLTVL.

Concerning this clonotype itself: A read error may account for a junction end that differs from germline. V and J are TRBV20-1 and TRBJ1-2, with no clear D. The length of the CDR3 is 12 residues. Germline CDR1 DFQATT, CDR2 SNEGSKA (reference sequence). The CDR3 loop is CSSRIAKEGYTF. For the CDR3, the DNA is TGCAGTTCTAGGATCGCCAAAGAGGGCTACACCTTC.